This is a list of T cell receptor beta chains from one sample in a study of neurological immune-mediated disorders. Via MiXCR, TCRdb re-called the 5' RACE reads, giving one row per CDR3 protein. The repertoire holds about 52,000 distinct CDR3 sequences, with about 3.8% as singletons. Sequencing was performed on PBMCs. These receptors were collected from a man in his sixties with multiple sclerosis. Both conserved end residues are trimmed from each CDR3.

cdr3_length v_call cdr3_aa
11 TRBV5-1 ASSLDYGTPLH
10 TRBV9 ASSLITGELF
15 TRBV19 ASSNSLVTDSNQPQH
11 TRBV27 ASSFSSTNEQF
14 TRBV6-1 ASTSGGESSYNEQF
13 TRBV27 ASSFRDRTYLKLF
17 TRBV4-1 ASSQAGTGGRGVHNEQF
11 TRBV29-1 SVLPAGTDTQY
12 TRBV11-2 ASTFPMLKTEQY
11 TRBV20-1 SAISGRQREQY
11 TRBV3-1 ASSPVSGNTIY
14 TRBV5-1 ASRTAPDTSTDTQY
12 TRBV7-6 ASSSGQLNQPQH